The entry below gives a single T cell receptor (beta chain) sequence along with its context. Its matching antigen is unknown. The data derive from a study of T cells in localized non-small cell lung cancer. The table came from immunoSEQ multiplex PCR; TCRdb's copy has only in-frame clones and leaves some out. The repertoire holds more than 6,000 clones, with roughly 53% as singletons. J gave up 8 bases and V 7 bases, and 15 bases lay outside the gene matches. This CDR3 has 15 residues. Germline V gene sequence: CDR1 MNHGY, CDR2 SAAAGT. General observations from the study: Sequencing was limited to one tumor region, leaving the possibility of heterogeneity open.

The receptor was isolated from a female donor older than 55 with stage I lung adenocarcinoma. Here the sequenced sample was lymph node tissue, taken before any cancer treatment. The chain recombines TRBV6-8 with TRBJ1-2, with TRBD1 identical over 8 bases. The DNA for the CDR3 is TGTGCCAGCACCCCAGTCAGGGGGCGCAGGGGCGGCTACACCTTC. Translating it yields CASTPVRGRRGGYTF.